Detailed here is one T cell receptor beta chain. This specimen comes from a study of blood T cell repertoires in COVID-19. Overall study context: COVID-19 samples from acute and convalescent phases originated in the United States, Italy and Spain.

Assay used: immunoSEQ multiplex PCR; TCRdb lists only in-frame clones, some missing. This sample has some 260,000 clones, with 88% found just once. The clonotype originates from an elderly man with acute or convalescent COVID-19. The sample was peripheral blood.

The DNA of the CDR3 is TGTGCCAGCAGTTACCCCAGAGGGGGCATGACTGAAGCTTTCTTT. Amino acid sequence: CASSYPRGGMTEAFF. The chain couples TRBV6-5 to TRBJ1-1; TRBD1 matches 7 bases. The CDR3 extends over 15 amino acids. V dropped 2 bases and J dropped 5; count of bases not matched to a gene: 8. Germline CDR1 reads MNHEY; CDR2 reads SVGAGI.